This T cell receptor (beta chain) was obtained from a study of T cell repertoires in cytomegalovirus infection. Across the whole study: Based on public TCR beta signatures, there were indications of CMV infection and of a matching HLA type.

In this sample, this clonotype turned up many times. What it binds is not known. Overall study findings and caveats: In two of eight donors, the top clonotype was HLA-C-restricted CMV-specific. Cumulative public TCR beta family frequency identified carriers of CMV plus the relevant HLA.

TCRdb itself ran the reads through MiXCR, one entry per CDR3 protein. This table holds fewer than 85,000 distinct CDR3 sequences, 4% found once. The CDR3 runs to 13 residues. Between the trimmed V and J ends, which lost 5 bases and 2 bases, there was a span of 7 bases. Germline assignment: CDR1 MNHEY and CDR2 SVGAGI. The sample comprised PBMCs. The chain links TRBV6-5 to TRBJ2-1, with D unresolved. The receptor comes from a human donor in good health (CMV status not recorded). Some clones in this sample may be carry-over from other donors' samples. This CDR3 is CASSPRAYNEQFF. CDR3 nucleotide sequence: TGTGCCAGCAGTCCTCGCGCCTACAATGAGCAGTTCTTC.